A single T cell receptor beta chain is shown here with its context. The antigen is unknown. This entry belongs to a study of cytomegalovirus exposure and HLA in healthy donors. The donors were members of the validation cohort, which comprised 120 subjects and was separate from the first cohort of fewer than 700 subjects. General study results and limits: Most TCR sequences proved rare, with some public TCRs found in many donors. Testing in vitro showed a few CMV-associated chains specific for CMV antigens. TCR beta chains numbering some 160 were designated cytomegalovirus-associated.

Germline V gives CDR1 KGHSH, CDR2 LQKENI. The CDR3 runs 14 residues. V shed 4 bases, J shed 5 bases, and the junction held 4 bases outside the gene matches. The protocol was immunoSEQ multiplex PCR, while the TCRdb copy is restricted to in-frame clones and leaves out a portion. Altogether 100,000 to 150,000 clones are present, around 95% being singletons, with the ten largest covering less than 2%. The chain links TRBV18 to TRBJ2-5, with 10 bases matching TRBD2. Sequenced: PBMCs. The clonotype was recovered from a young man in good health and CMV-seronegative. CDR3 protein: CASSLAGGSETQYF. As DNA, the CDR3 is TGTGCCAGCTCACTAGCGGGAGGTTCCGAGACCCAGTACTTC.